Listed below are T cell receptor beta chains from one sample, sequenced in a study of OX40 agonist ivuxolimab in advanced cancers. Measured with immunoSEQ multiplex PCR; TCRdb has only the in-frame clones, and not every one. This repertoire shows some 50,000 clones, 90% to 95% found once; its top ten account for roughly 5.2%. The sequences come from CD4+ or CD8+ T cells sorted from blood, collected in a trial of the OX40 agonist ivuxolimab. These receptors originate from an adult with an advanced solid tumor such as melanoma, head and neck, liver or kidney cancer. The CDR3 runs from the conserved cysteine through the conserved F or W. Clone size is given for some rows only: seen once, a few or many times, or a class if the clone is expanded.

size: few
J: TRBJ1-6
V: TRBV6-1
CDR3: CASSEFRANSNSPLHF

size: NA
J: TRBJ2-7
V: TRBV4-3
CDR3: CASSQVGSPSEQYF

size: NA
J: TRBJ2-1
V: TRBV13
CDR3: CASSPGLAGEEQFF

size: NA
J: TRBJ2-7
V: TRBV19
CDR3: CASSPFSGRASYEQYF

size: NA
J: TRBJ2-1
V: TRBV19
CDR3: CASSATQTGLGVYEQFF

size: NA
J: TRBJ1-5
V: TRBV28
CDR3: CASSPFRGNQPQHF

size: NA
J: TRBJ1-5
V: TRBV15
CDR3: CATSRGPIVQPQHF

size: NA
J: TRBJ2-1
V: TRBV27
CDR3: CASRAGGHNEQFF

size: NA
J: TRBJ2-5
V: TRBV4-1
CDR3: CASSQDPPSPLETQYF

size: NA
J: TRBJ1-6
V: TRBV4-1
CDR3: CASSQAGSSYNSPLHF

size: NA
J: TRBJ1-3
V: TRBV13
CDR3: CASSSRDRGNTIYF

size: once
J: TRBJ2-5
V: TRBV4-2
CDR3: CASSPREYQETQYF

size: NA
J: TRBJ2-7
V: TRBV30
CDR3: CAWSALAGGPYEQYF

size: NA
J: TRBJ1-1
V: TRBV27
CDR3: CASSPSQGERATEAFF

size: NA
J: TRBJ2-1
V: TRBV19
CDR3: CASSIQDNEQFF

size: NA
J: TRBJ1-5
V: TRBV30
CDR3: CAWSSFGIRQPQHF

size: NA
J: TRBJ2-1
V: TRBV28
CDR3: CATRLAGEGYNEQFF

size: NA
J: TRBJ2-3
V: TRBV12-5
CDR3: CASGLNGKTDTQYF

size: NA
J: TRBJ2-1
V: TRBV19
CDR3: CASSIIRGNEQFF

size: NA
J: TRBJ2-3
V: TRBV4-2
CDR3: CASSHQAGGSTDTQYF

size: NA
J: TRBJ2-7
V: TRBV7-9
CDR3: CASSLEREGYEQYF

size: NA
J: TRBJ1-2
V: TRBV4-2
CDR3: CASSQDRGNYGYTF

size: NA
J: TRBJ2-7
V: TRBV7-5
CDR3: CARSQIRVYEQYF

size: NA
J: TRBJ1-2
V: TRBV7-9
CDR3: CASSLSETGINYGYTF

size: NA
J: TRBJ1-2
V: TRBV7-2
CDR3: CASSRIQGIYGYTF

size: NA
J: TRBJ2-1
V: TRBV7-9
CDR3: CASTVVRNEQFF

size: NA
J: TRBJ2-1
V: TRBV10-1
CDR3: CASRKTGDNEQFF